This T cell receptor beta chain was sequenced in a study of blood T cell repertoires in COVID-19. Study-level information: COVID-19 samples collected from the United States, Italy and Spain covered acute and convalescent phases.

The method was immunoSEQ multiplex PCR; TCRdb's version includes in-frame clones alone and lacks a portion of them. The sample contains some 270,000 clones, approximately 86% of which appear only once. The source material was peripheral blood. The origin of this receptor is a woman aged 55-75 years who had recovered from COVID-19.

Here the CDR3 DNA reads TGTGCCAGCAGCCAAATCGACAGCACTGAAGCTTTCTTT. Residues: CASSQIDSTEAFF. The V and J genes are TRBV3-1 (or the pseudogene TRBV3-2) and TRBJ1-1, with D perhaps matching TRBD1 (5 bases). With 2 bases removed from V and 4 bases from J, the gap between germline ends came to 8 bases. Germline V gene lookup returns CDR1 LGHDT and CDR2 YNNKEL (reference sequence). The CDR3 is 13 residues long.